One and the same sample provided the 11 T cell receptor beta chains below, sequenced in a study of T cells expressing NK-cell markers. Reprocessing the 5' RACE reads, TCRdb reports a single entry for every CDR3 protein and omits DNA. The table lists 450,000 to 600,000 distinct CDR3 sequences. The sample taken for sequencing was blood T cells: a sorted CD56 or NKG2C T cell subset, CD4+ or CD8+ T cells, or bulk PBMC T cells (not recorded which). The origin of the receptors is a man younger than 30 in good health.

The chain has TRBV20-1 and TRBJ2-5; TCRdb outputs TRBD2, but without DNA this stays unchecked. Per germline, CDR1 DFQATT and CDR2 SNEGSKA (reference sequence). The CDR3 spans 13 residues. The CDR3 is CSASLPAQETQYF.

The J gene is TRBJ2-1, the V gene TRBV29-1; the TRBD1 assignment by TCRdb is unverifiable without DNA. Germline values: CDR1 SQVTM, CDR2 ANQGSEA. This CDR3 spans 16 amino acids. CDR3 region: CSVIQGRHSSYNEQFF.

The chain joins TRBV7-2 to TRBJ2-2; the D call of TRBD1 rests on TCRdb alone, since no DNA is present to check it. This CDR3 has 14 amino acids. Germline CDR1 SGHTA, CDR2 FQGNSA. Here the CDR3 reads CASSLISPVGELFF.

V usage is TRBV28 and J usage is TRBJ2-3; with no DNA, the TCRdb D assignment of TRBD2 cannot be verified. CDR3 length: 16 residues. Looked up from germline, CDR1 is MDHEN and CDR2 is SYDVKM. CDR3 residues: CASRRTSSGSPDTQYF.

The V call is TRBV20-1, the J call TRBJ2-3; absent DNA, TCRdb's TRBD2 call cannot be checked. The length of the CDR3 is 14 residues. Germline CDR1 DFQATT, CDR2 SNEGSKA (reference sequence). The CDR3 spells CSASRDGSTDTQYF.

This sequence joins TRBV12-3 or TRBV12-4 and TRBJ1-4; TCRdb lists TRBD1, though no DNA is available to test this call. The CDR3 covers 15 residues. CDR3 amino acids: CASKTNRDGNEKLFF.

The chain joins TRBV7-3 to TRBJ2-1; TCRdb selects TRBD2, and the lack of DNA leaves this call unchecked. Germline V gives CDR1 SGHTA, CDR2 FQGTGA. The CDR3 extends over 13 amino acids. The CDR3 is CASSHQREGEQFF.

The chain recombines TRBV13 with TRBJ1-6; TCRdb reports TRBD1, a call that lacks DNA to check it against. The CDR3 is made up of 15 amino acids. Germline V gene sequence: CDR1 PRHDT, CDR2 FYEKMQ (reference sequence). CDR3 loop: CASSLTQGEYSPLHF.

The chain joins TRBV15 to TRBJ2-2; TCRdb's D gene call, TRBD2, goes unchecked for lack of DNA. Per germline, CDR1 LNHNV and CDR2 YYDKDF (reference sequence). The CDR3 runs to 18 residues. The CDR3 region is CATSRDGHVAGIAGELFF.

The chain carries TRBV4-1 and TRBJ1-2. Germline CDR1 reads MGHRA; CDR2 reads YSYEKL. The CDR3 sequence is 15 residues long. CDR3 sequence reads: CASSQYVREDYGYTF.

V gene TRBV6-5 combines with J gene TRBJ1-2; checking the TCRdb D call of TRBD1 is not possible without DNA. The germline gives CDR1 MNHEY, CDR2 SVGAGI. CDR3 length: 13 amino acids. The CDR3 loop reads CASGRTGRYGYTF.